This passage covers 18 T cell receptor beta chains from one sample sequenced in a study of CD8+ T cells in alopecia areata. RNA, once extracted, was reverse transcribed into cDNA for use as the sequencing template. Produced via immunoSEQ multiplex PCR; TCRdb's table is partial and in-frame only. Here the sample spans about 200,000 clones, 58% being singletons. Treatment reported: oral pan-JAK inhibitor, 5-10 mg twice daily. The sample was CD4+ T cells sorted from blood, taken at week 24, from a patient treated with tofacitinib. The receptors here all came from a human donor with alopecia areata.

This clone was observed once. This chain connects TRBV7-6 to TRBJ2-7; D gene unclear. Germline V gene lookup returns CDR1 SGHVS and CDR2 FNYEAQ. The ends were cut back, 0 bases at V and 3 bases at J, with 12 bases in the middle. CDR3 length: 15 amino acids. CDR3 loop: CASSLAYPGLYEQYF. The CDR3 DNA follows: TGTGCCAGCAGCTTAGCTTATCCAGGCCTCTACGAGCAGTACTTC.

DNA for the CDR3: TGTGCCAGCAGTCGGACTAGCGGGAGCCGACTAGATACGCAGTATTTT. Translating gives CASSRTSGSRLDTQYF. The V call is TRBV6-4, the J call TRBJ2-3; TRBD2 matches 13 bases. The germline gives CDR1 MRHNA, CDR2 SNTAGT. V trimming: 5 bases; J trimming: 5 bases; junction bases outside the gene matches: 7. CDR3 length equals 16 residues.

The chain has TRBV29-1 and TRBJ2-3, with a possible D match to TRBD2 (6 bases). The CDR3 is made up of 13 amino acids. The ends were cut back, 6 bases at V and 2 bases at J, with 12 bases in the middle. Germline V gene lookup returns CDR1 SQVTM and CDR2 ANQGSEA. As DNA, the CDR3 is TGCAGCGTACGGGAGACAAACACAGATACGCAGTATTTT. Its protein product is CSVRETNTDTQYF.

The chain is built from TRBV28 and TRBJ1-1; 8 bases align to TRBD1. Per germline, CDR1 MDHEN and CDR2 SYDVKM. CDR3 length: 14 amino acids. V was pared by 4 bases and J by 5 bases, with 6 bases of the junction left unmatched. The CDR3 is CASSSRDRRTEAFF. Here the CDR3 DNA reads TGTGCCAGCAGTTCCAGGGACAGGCGTACTGAAGCTTTCTTT. The entire variable domain, with the rest obtained from reference TRBV28 and TRBJ1-1, is as follows: DVKVTQSSRYLVKRTGEKVFLECVQDMDHENMFWYRQDPGLGLRLIYFSYDVKMKEKGDIPEGYSVSREKKERFSLILESASTNQTSMYLCASSSRDRRTEAFFGQGTRLTVV.

This clone was observed once. This chain uses TRBV27 with TRBJ2-1; 7 bases match TRBD1. V lost 4 bases to trimming and J lost 9 bases; unmatched junction nucleotides: 3. This CDR3 has 12 amino acids. Germline assignment: CDR1 MNHEY and CDR2 SMNVEV (reference sequence). The CDR3 sequence is CASSSGQPEQFF. In nucleotides, the CDR3 is TGTGCCAGCAGTTCGGGACAGCCTGAGCAGTTCTTC.

The CDR3 coding sequence is TGTGCCACCAGCAGAGGGACGGTTAACACTGAAGCTTTCTTT. It is translated as CATSRGTVNTEAFF. The chain is built from TRBV15 and TRBJ1-1; no firm D call. Germline lookup yields CDR1 LNHNV and CDR2 YYDKDF (reference sequence). This CDR3 has 14 amino acids. Trimming cost V 1 base and J 2 bases, with 8 bases left between them.

A few counts support this clone. V and J are TRBV29-1 and TRBJ1-1; D gene ambiguous. The CDR3 spans 13 residues. Germline V gene data show CDR1 as SQVTM and CDR2 as ANQGSEA. Trimming took 6 bases from V and 4 from J, leaving 15 bases between them. In nucleotides, the CDR3 is TGCAGCGTCAACACCGATCGGGGCACTGAAGCTTTCTTT. It codes for CSVNTDRGTEAFF.

This clone has just a few counts. This chain uses TRBV14 with TRBJ2-7, with unresolved D. Between the trimmed V and J ends, which lost 2 bases and 4 bases, there was a span of 9 bases. Germline V gives CDR1 SGHDN, CDR2 FVKESK. The CDR3 is made up of 13 amino acids. CDR3 bases: TGTGCCAGCAGCCAACTTGGTGTGTACGAGCAGTACTTC. Amino acid sequence: CASSQLGVYEQYF.

This clone was seen a few times. The chain is built from TRBV7-2 and TRBJ2-7, with TRBD1 as a possible D gene (6 bases). The V end was cut by 1 base, the J end by 5 bases, with 15 bases between. This CDR3 region has 15 residues. CDR1 is SGHTA, CDR2 FQGNSA, per germline. This CDR3 reads CASSLVGEKGDEQYF. As DNA, the CDR3 is TGTGCCAGCAGCTTAGTTGGCGAGAAGGGGGACGAGCAGTACTTC.

The chain recombines TRBV27 with TRBJ2-3; 13 bases fit TRBD2. Germline V gene sequence: CDR1 MNHEY, CDR2 SMNVEV (reference sequence). The CDR3 length is 16 residues. Trimming took 2 bases from V and 4 from J; bases not matched to a gene: 3. The CDR3 nucleotides are TGTGCCAGCAGTTTACGGACTAGCGGGAGCGCAGATACGCAGTATTTT. Translated: CASSLRTSGSADTQYF.

The chain has TRBV6-5 and TRBJ1-4, with D uncertain. Trimming took off 4 bases at V and 5 bases at J, with 2 bases between the two ends. The germline CDR1 and CDR2 sequences are MNHEY and SVGAGI. The CDR3 contains 11 residues. CDR3 amino acids: CASSWNEKLFF. CDR3 DNA: TGTGCCAGCAGTTGGAATGAAAAACTGTTTTTT.

The chain combines TRBV30 with TRBJ1-5; 8 positions agree with TRBD1. Trimming cost V 1 base and J 5 bases; bases outside gene matches: 4. Germline assignment: CDR1 GTSNPN and CDR2 SVGIG (reference sequence). The CDR3 runs 14 residues. The CDR3 loop reads CAWSAYRGDQPQHF. Written as DNA, the CDR3 is TGTGCCTGGAGTGCCTACAGGGGGGATCAGCCCCAGCATTTT.

The V and J genes are TRBV27 and TRBJ1-5; D is unclear. In germline, CDR1 is MNHEY, CDR2 SMNVEV (reference sequence). V shed 0 bases and J shed 2 bases, with 2 bases lying between them. The CDR3 consists of 13 residues. In DNA, the CDR3 is TGTGCCAGCAGTTTATCCCGCAATCAGCCCCAGCATTTT. This sequence encodes CASSLSRNQPQHF.

The chain couples TRBV5-4 to TRBJ2-7; D may be TRBD1 or TRBD2 (5 bases each). Trimming removed 6 bases from V and 2 bases from J, with 15 bases in between. The CDR3 consists of 14 residues. Germline loops: CDR1 SGHNT, CDR2 YYREEE (reference sequence). Here the CDR3 reads CASTSTGQTYEQYF. Here the CDR3 DNA reads TGTGCCAGCACCTCAACGGGGCAGACCTACGAGCAGTACTTC.

This CDR3 is CSVGIDQETQYF. CDR3 sequence (DNA): TGCAGCGTTGGGATAGATCAAGAGACCCAGTACTTC. The rearrangement uses TRBV29-1 and TRBJ2-5; D not resolved. The germline V gene has CDR1 SQVTM and CDR2 ANQGSEA. This CDR3 is 12 amino acids long. V dropped 4 bases and J dropped 2 bases, with 8 bases sitting between them.

The V call is TRBV18, the J call TRBJ2-1; 10 bases agree with TRBD1. This CDR3 has 15 amino acids. Germline V CDR1 and CDR2: KGHSH, LQKENI. The V segment lost 4 bases and the J segment 7 bases; nucleotides outside the gene matches: 7. CDR3 amino acids: CASSQRQGARNEQFF. The DNA for the CDR3 is TGTGCCAGCTCACAACGACAGGGGGCTCGGAATGAGCAGTTCTTC.

The chain is built from TRBV9 and TRBJ2-3, with TRBD1 identical over 10 bases. This CDR3 comprises 15 residues. Looked up from germline, CDR1 is SGDLS and CDR2 is YYNGEE. The V gene end was trimmed by 4 bases and the J gene end by 2 bases; junction bases not matched to a gene: 4. The CDR3 sequence: CASSYGTGDTDTQYF. In DNA, the CDR3 is TGTGCCAGCAGCTACGGGACAGGGGACACAGATACGCAGTATTTT.

V is TRBV25-1 and J is TRBJ1-4, with 11 bases fitting TRBD1. Germline V lookup: CDR1 MGHDK, CDR2 SYGVNS. CDR3 length: 14 residues. Trimming at V came to 4 bases and at J to 6 bases, leaving 1 base not matched to a gene. CDR3 sequence: CASSVGQGDEKLFF. CDR3 sequence (DNA): TGTGCCAGCAGTGTGGGACAGGGGGATGAAAAACTGTTTTTT. The entire variable domain, with the rest obtained from reference TRBV25-1 and TRBJ1-4, is as follows: EADIYQTPRYLVIGTGKKITLECSQTMGHDKMYWYQQDPGMELHLIHYSYGVNSTEKGDLSSESTVSRIRTEHFPLTLESARPSHTSQYLCASSVGQGDEKLFFGSGTQLSVL.